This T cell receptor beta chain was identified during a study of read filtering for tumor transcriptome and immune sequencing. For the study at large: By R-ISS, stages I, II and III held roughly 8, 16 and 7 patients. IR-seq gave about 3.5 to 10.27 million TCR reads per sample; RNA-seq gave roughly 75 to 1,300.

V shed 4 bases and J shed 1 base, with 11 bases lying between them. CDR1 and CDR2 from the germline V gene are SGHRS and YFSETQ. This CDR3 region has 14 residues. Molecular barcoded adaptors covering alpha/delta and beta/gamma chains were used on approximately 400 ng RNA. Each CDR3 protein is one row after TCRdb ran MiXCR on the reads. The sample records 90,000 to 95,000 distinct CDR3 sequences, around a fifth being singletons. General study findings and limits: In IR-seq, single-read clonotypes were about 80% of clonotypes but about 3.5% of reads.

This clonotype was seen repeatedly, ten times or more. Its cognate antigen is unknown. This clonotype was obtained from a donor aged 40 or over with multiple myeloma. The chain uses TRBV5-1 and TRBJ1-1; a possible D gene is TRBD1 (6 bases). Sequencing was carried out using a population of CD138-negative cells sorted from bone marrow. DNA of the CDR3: TGCGCCAGCAGCGTGGACAGACCGAACACTGAAGCTTTCTTT. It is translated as CASSVDRPNTEAFF.